A single TCR beta chain is shown here with its context. Different DNA sequences within this sample yield the same CDR3. The data originate from a study of control samples from healthy donors and cancer patients. Generated by immunoSEQ multiplex PCR, the TCRdb table keeps only in-frame clones and is missing some. Among approximately 140,000 clones, over 85% were seen once, and the ten largest hold 5.8%. Germline V lookup: CDR1 SGDLS, CDR2 YYNGEE. Trimming took 3 bases from V and 6 from J; bases not matched to a gene: 7. This CDR3 region has 15 residues. This sequence originates from a man aged 18 to 35 in good health. The sequenced material came from blood. The V call is TRBV9, the J call TRBJ2-3, with 10 bases identical to TRBD2. The CDR3 coding sequence is TGTGCCAGCAGCGGGTCAGCGGGGGGGAGGGATACGCAGTATTTT. Its protein product is CASSGSAGGRDTQYF.